This T cell receptor beta chain was captured in a study of memory CD4+ T cells and cytomegalovirus serostatus. General study findings and limits: CD4+ memory repertoires contained about 40% of the roughly 150 reported CMV TCRbeta sequences.

Data came from immunoSEQ multiplex PCR; TCRdb stores just in-frame clones and leaves some out. The sample holds approximately 53,000 clones; about 79% are singletons and the top ten take less than 0.6%. The sort gate was single viable CD3+CD4+CD8-CD45RO+ cells for memory CD4+ T cells. This CDR3 has 12 residues. The V end was cut by 4 bases, the J end by 0 bases, with 3 bases between. Germline V gene lookup returns CDR1 SGHRS and CDR2 YFSETQ. Turning to this clone: The antigen is unknown.

The sequenced material came from memory CD4+ T cells from blood. The chain has TRBV5-1 and TRBJ2-3, with D unclear. This TCR came from an adult in good health and CMV-seronegative. CDR3 sequence (DNA): TGCGCCAGCAGCGCAAGCACAGATACGCAGTATTTT. Amino acids: CASSASTDTQYF.